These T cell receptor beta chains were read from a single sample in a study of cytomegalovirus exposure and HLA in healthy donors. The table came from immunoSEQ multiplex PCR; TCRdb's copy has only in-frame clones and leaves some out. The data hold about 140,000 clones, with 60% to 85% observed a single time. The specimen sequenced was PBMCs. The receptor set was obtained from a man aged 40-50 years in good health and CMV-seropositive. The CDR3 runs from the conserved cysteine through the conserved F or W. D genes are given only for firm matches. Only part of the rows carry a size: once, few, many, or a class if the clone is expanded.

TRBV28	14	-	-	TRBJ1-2	TGTGCCAGCAGTTTAGCGGGGTTGGACTATGGCTACACCTTC	CASSLAGLDYGYTF
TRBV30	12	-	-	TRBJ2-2	TGTGCCTGGACCCGGTACACCGGGGAGCTGTTTTTT	CAWTRYTGELFF
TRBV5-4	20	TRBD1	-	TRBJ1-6	TGTGCCAGCAGCCTAGATCCGGGACAGGGTACGAGCTCCTATAATTCACCCCTCCACTTT	CASSLDPGQGTSSYNSPLHF
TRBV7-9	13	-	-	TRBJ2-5	TGTGCCAGCAGCTCCGGGAAGTGGGAGACCCAGTACTTC	CASSSGKWETQYF
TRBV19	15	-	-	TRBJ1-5	TGTGCCAGTAGTACGGGAAGCGGAGGAAGGAGGCCCCAGCATTTT	CASSTGSGGRRPQHF
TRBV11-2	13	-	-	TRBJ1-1	TGTGCCAGCAGCAACCCTGGGGCCACTGAAGCTTTCTTC	CASSNPGATEAFF
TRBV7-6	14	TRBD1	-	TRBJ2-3	TGTGCCAGCAGCTTGACAGGGGGCACAGATACGCAGTATTTT	CASSLTGGTDTQYF
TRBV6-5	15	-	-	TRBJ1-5	TGTGCCAGCAGTTACTCGCAACCGGGCAATCAGCCCCAGCATTTT	CASSYSQPGNQPQHF
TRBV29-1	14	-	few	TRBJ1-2	TGCAGCGTTGATGAGCAGGGCCTCCTCTATGGCTACACCTTC	CSVDEQGLLYGYTF
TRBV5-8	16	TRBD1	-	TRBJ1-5	TGTGCCAGCAGCTCCCGACAGGGCGGGATTCATCAGCCCCAGCATTTT	CASSSRQGGIHQPQHF
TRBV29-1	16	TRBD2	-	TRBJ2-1	TGCAGCGTTGAAGGGACTAGCGGAGTACCTAACAATGAGCAGTTCTTC	CSVEGTSGVPNNEQFF
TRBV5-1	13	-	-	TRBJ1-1	TGCGCCAGCAGCTTGACAGGGAAGACTGAAGCTTTCTTT	CASSLTGKTEAFF
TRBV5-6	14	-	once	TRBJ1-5	TGTGCCAGCAGCTTACGGGGGGGTATTCAGCCCCAGCATTTT	CASSLRGGIQPQHF
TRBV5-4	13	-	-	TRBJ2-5	TGTGCCAGCAGCCAGACGGAGGAATTCACCCAGTACTTC	CASSQTEEFTQYF
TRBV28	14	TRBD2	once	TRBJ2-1	TGTGCCAGCAGCTCAAGGCTAGCGGTCAATGAGCAGTTCTTC	CASSSRLAVNEQFF
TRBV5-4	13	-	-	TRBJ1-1	TGTGCCAGCAGCCCAGACATGAACACTGAAGCTTTCTTT	CASSPDMNTEAFF
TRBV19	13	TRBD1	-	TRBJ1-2	TGTGCCAGTATGATTGACAGGGTTCATGGCTACACCTTC	CASMIDRVHGYTF
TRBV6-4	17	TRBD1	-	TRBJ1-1	TGTGCCACCCGATCCGGGACAGGGGGCCCTTTGAACACTGAAGCTTTCTTT	CATRSGTGGPLNTEAFF
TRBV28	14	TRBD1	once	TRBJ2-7	TGTGCCAGCAGTTTCCCAGGGGGAAGCTACGAGCAGTACTTC	CASSFPGGSYEQYF
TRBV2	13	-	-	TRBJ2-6	TGTGCCAGCCGGGGCTCTGGGGCCAACGTCCTGACTTTC	CASRGSGANVLTF
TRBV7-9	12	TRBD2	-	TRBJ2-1	TGTGCCAGCAGCTTAGGACTAGCGGCAGAGTTCTTC	CASSLGLAAEFF
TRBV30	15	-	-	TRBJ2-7	TGTGCCTGGAGCGTACTAGGTCGACAAGGCTACGAGCAGTACTTC	CAWSVLGRQGYEQYF
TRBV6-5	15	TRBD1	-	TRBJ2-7	TGTGCCAGCAGTTACTCCGGGACAGGGAAATACGAGCAGTACTTC	CASSYSGTGKYEQYF
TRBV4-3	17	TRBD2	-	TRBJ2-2	TGCGCCAGCAGCCAAGGGTTACTAGCGGGGCACACCGGGGAGCTGTTTTTT	CASSQGLLAGHTGELFF
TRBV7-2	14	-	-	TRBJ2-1	TGTGCCAGCAGCTCCCTGGACTACTCCAATGAGCAGTTCTTC	CASSSLDYSNEQFF
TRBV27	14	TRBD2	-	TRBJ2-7	TGTGCCAGCAGTTTTGGGCGGGGGGCCTACGAGCAGTACTTC	CASSFGRGAYEQYF
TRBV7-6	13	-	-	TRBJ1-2	TGTGCCAGCAGCCCCAACGGGGTACAAGGCTACACCTTC	CASSPNGVQGYTF
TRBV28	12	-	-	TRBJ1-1	TGTGCCAGCAGAGAAAACAGGGCCGAAGCTTTCTTT	CASRENRAEAFF